The clone carrying this T cell receptor beta chain has only one observation. Its target is not known. This sample is drawn from a study of OX40 agonist ivuxolimab in advanced cancers. Study-level findings and limits: Near-lowest levels of clonal expansion characterized partial responders at 0.1-3.0 mg/kg.

Data came from immunoSEQ multiplex PCR; TCRdb stores just in-frame clones and leaves some out. The repertoire holds some 25,000 clones, with 86% as singletons. This receptor was taken from an adult with an advanced solid tumor such as melanoma, head and neck, liver or kidney cancer. Sequenced here: CD4+ or CD8+ T cells sorted from blood, sampled in a trial of the OX40 agonist ivuxolimab.

The CDR3 reads CASSVGSGTEAFF. The CDR3 DNA sequence: TGTGCCAGCAGCGTCGGATCCGGCACTGAAGCTTTCTTT. The V call is TRBV5-6, the J call TRBJ1-1, with D uncertain. The CDR3 contains 13 residues. Germline CDR1 and CDR2: SGHDT and YYEEEE. V lost 4 bases, J lost 4 bases, and 11 bases lay in between.